The 21 T cell receptor beta chains below were found in one sample sequenced in a study of metastatic and nonmetastatic thyroid tumors. With MiXCR, TCRdb called clones anew from the PCR reads. The sample yields tens of thousands of clones, 20% to 25% seen once. Thyroid surgery took place with no prior treatment in any patient. Source material: blood. The receptors stem from a female donor with papillary thyroid cancer or a benign thyroid nodule (not recorded which). Some clones in this sample may be carry-over from other donors' samples.

The chain uses TRBV24-1 and TRBJ2-3; TRBD2 matches at 7 bases. The junction had 8 bases not matched to a gene; V was cut back by 3 bases and J by 9 bases. This CDR3 is 14 amino acids long. The germline V gene encodes CDR1 KGHDR and CDR2 SFDVKD. The CDR3, as DNA: TGTGCCACCAGTGATGGACTAGGACGCTGGACGCAGTATTTT. Amino acids: CATSDGLGRWTQYF.

The chain uses TRBV7-9 and TRBJ1-5; 8 nucleotides align to TRBD1. V gave up 0 bases and J gave up 6 bases; unmatched junction bases: 4. CDR1 SEHNR and CDR2 FQNEAQ come from the germline V gene (reference sequence). The CDR3 consists of 15 residues. CDR3 nucleotide sequence: TGTGCCAGCAGCTTAGCAGGACAGGGTGGTCAGCCCCAGCATTTT. Translation gives CASSLAGQGGQPQHF. The complete variable domain, with remaining parts taken from reference TRBV7-9 and TRBJ1-5, reads DTGVSQNPRHKITKRGQNVTFRCDPISEHNRLYWYRQTLGQGPEFLTYFQNEAQLEKSRLLSDRFSAERPKGSFSTLEIQRTEQGDSAMYLCASSLAGQGGQPQHFGDGTRLSIL.

Many counts were recorded for this clone. The J gene is TRBJ2-7, the V gene TRBV4-1; D ambiguous. Germline-derived CDR1 and CDR2 are MGHRA and YSYEKL. Trimming took 6 bases from V and 4 from J, leaving 10 bases between them. The CDR3 contains 12 residues. The CDR3 is CASRFTRYEQYF. The CDR3, as DNA: TGCGCCAGCAGGTTCACGCGGTACGAGCAGTACTTC.

With regard to this clone: A much larger clonotype is one base distant, so this may be a read error. The V call is TRBV7-8, the J call TRBJ1-1; 7 positions match TRBD1. This CDR3 has 14 amino acids. With V trimmed by 5 bases and J by 1 base, 4 bases remained unmatched. Germline CDR1 and CDR2: SGHVS and FQNEAQ. CDR3: CASSPRTGNTEAFF. CDR3 sequence (DNA): TGTGCCAGCAGCCCCCGGACAGGGAACACTGAAGCTTTCTTT.

The rearrangement uses TRBV2 and TRBJ2-4; D gene uncertain. This CDR3 is built from 13 residues. CDR1 and CDR2 (germline): SNHLY, FYNNEI. V gave up 1 base and J gave up 6 bases, with 7 bases separating them. For the CDR3, the DNA is TGTGCCAGCAGTGAAGAGAAAACAAACATTCAGTACTTC. Translating gives CASSEEKTNIQYF. Based on the CDR3 plus reference TRBV2 and TRBJ2-4, the full variable domain is EPEVTQTPSHQVTQMGQEVILRCVPISNHLYFYWYRQILGQKVEFLVSFYNNEISEKSEIFDDQFSVERPDGSNFTLKIRSTKLEDSAMYFCASSEEKTNIQYFGAGTRLSVL.

This clone was recorded many times. This rearrangement joins TRBV11-2 to TRBJ2-7, with a weak D call TRBD2 (6 bases). This CDR3 spans 16 amino acids. Trimming left V 5 bases short and J 5 bases short, with 22 bases between. CDR1 SGHAT and CDR2 FQNNGV come from the germline V gene. The CDR3 protein is CASSRDSGTPANEQYF. In DNA, the CDR3 is TGTGCCAGCAGCCGTGACTCCGGGACTCCAGCGAACGAGCAGTACTTC. Based on the CDR3 plus reference TRBV11-2 and TRBJ2-7, the full variable domain is EAGVAQSPRYKIIEKRQSVAFWCNPISGHATLYWYQQILGQGPKLLIQFQNNGVVDDSQLPKDRFSAERLKGVDSTLKIQPAKLEDSAVYLCASSRDSGTPANEQYFGPGTRLTVT.

In its sample, this clone was seen a few times. The chain joins TRBV4-1 to TRBJ1-4; D call uncertain. V dropped 6 bases and J dropped 5 bases, with 16 bases sitting between them. CDR3 length: 15 residues. CDR1 is MGHRA, CDR2 YSYEKL, per germline. CDR3 DNA sequence: TGCGCCAGCAGGATCGGTCCAGGTCTAAATGAAAAACTGTTTTTT. It translates to CASRIGPGLNEKLFF.

Ten or more counts support this clone. The rearrangement links TRBV4-1 to TRBJ2-7; 11 bases fit TRBD1. The germline V gene has CDR1 MGHRA and CDR2 YSYEKL. CDR3 length: 15 amino acids. V lost 6 bases to trimming and J lost 5 bases; unmatched junction nucleotides: 9. CDR3 nucleotide sequence: TGCGCCAGCAGGCCCCAAGGACAGGGGGCGAACGAGCAGTACTTC. It yields the protein CASRPQGQGANEQYF.

With regard to this clone: An end of the junction differs from the germline gene, which may be a read error. The V gene is TRBV20-1, the J gene TRBJ1-2; 7 nucleotides match TRBD1. CDR1 DFQATT and CDR2 SNEGSKA come from the germline V gene (reference sequence). The CDR3 has 14 amino acids. The CDR3 loop is CSASKTGSDYGYAF. Written as DNA, the CDR3 is TGCAGTGCTTCAAAGACAGGGAGTGACTATGGCTACGCCTTC.

This clone has more than one count but fewer than ten. This chain uses TRBV19 with TRBJ1-2; a weak D match, TRBD1 (6 bases). Trimming removed 5 bases from V and 4 bases from J, with 11 bases in between. The CDR3 sequence is 13 residues long. CDR1 is LNHDA and CDR2 is SQIVND in the germline V gene (reference sequence). The CDR3 bases are TGTGCCAGTAGTGAGGGGGGGGTCTATGGCTACACCTTC. Translated: CASSEGGVYGYTF. Together with reference TRBV19 and TRBJ1-2, the CDR3 gives the full variable domain: DGGITQSPKYLFRKEGQNVTLSCEQNLNHDAMYWYRQDPGQGLRLIYYSQIVNDFQKGDIAEGYSVSREKKESFPLTVTSAQKNPTAFYLCASSEGGVYGYTFGSGTRLTVV.

This clone has ten or more counts. The V and J genes are TRBV4-1 and TRBJ1-2; the D gene is possibly TRBD1 (6 bases). Trimming cost V 1 base and J 6 bases, with 12 bases left between them. The germline V gene has CDR1 MGHRA and CDR2 YSYEKL. This CDR3 is built from 14 residues. Written as DNA, the CDR3 is TGCGCCAGCAGCCAAGTGGGGGGCGTGAATGGCTACACCTTC. Translation: CASSQVGGVNGYTF.

Many counts were recorded for this clone. V usage is TRBV3-1 and J usage is TRBJ2-2; TRBD1 aligns across 9 bases. The CDR3 runs 16 residues. In germline, CDR1 is LGHDT, CDR2 YNNKEL (reference sequence). V was clipped by 4 bases and J by 5 bases; unmatched bases: 8. CDR3: CASSRGNRGRTGELFF. Here the CDR3 DNA reads TGTGCCAGCAGCCGCGGGAACAGGGGGCGTACCGGGGAGCTGTTTTTT.

Concerning this clone itself: At the DNA level, this CDR3 is encoded by other sequences in the same sample as well. V gene TRBV20-1 combines with J gene TRBJ2-1; no definite D call. Looked up from germline, CDR1 is DFQATT and CDR2 is SNEGSKA (reference sequence). This CDR3 spans 15 amino acids. CDR3 sequence reads: CSAPETKNSYNEQFF. CDR3 DNA: TGCAGCGCTCCCGAAACAAAGAACTCCTACAATGAGCAGTTCTTC.

In DNA, the CDR3 is TGTGCCTCGTCCCGGGACGGTTATAGCAATCAGCCCCAGCATTTT. Protein sequence: CASSRDGYSNQPQHF. The chain recombines TRBV30 with TRBJ1-5; a possible D gene is TRBD1 (5 bases). Per germline, CDR1 GTSNPN and CDR2 SVGIG (reference sequence). The CDR3 sequence is 15 residues long. Trimming took off 7 bases at V and 0 bases at J, with 16 bases between the two ends. Filled out from reference TRBV30 and TRBJ1-5, the complete variable domain reads SQTIHQWPATLVQPVGSPLSLECTVEGTSNPNLYWYRQAAGRGLQLLFYSVGIGQISSEVPQNLSASRPQDRQFILSSKKLLLSDSGFYLCASSRDGYSNQPQHFGDGTRLSIL.

This clone was seen at least ten times. V is TRBV7-8 and J is TRBJ1-3; a weak D match, TRBD1 (5 bases). This CDR3 has 15 residues. V lost 5 bases to trimming and J lost 1 base, with 12 bases between them. Germline CDR1 SGHVS, CDR2 FQNEAQ. The CDR3, as DNA: TGTGCCAGCAGCCCCTTGGGGGGATCTGGAAACACCATATATTTT. This gives the protein CASSPLGGSGNTIYF.

At least ten counts were recorded for this clone. Germline and junction disagree at one end, which may indicate a read error. This specimen includes other DNA sequences encoding the same CDR3. The rearrangement uses TRBV20-1 and TRBJ1-6; the D gene is possibly TRBD1 (6 bases). CDR1 and CDR2 from the germline V gene are DFQATT and SNEGSKA (reference sequence). This CDR3 has 13 residues. CDR3 coding DNA: TGCAGTGCCAGGGGCAACCCGAATTCGCCCCTCCACTTT. It encodes CSARGNPNSPLHF.

This clone was seen many times. The J gene is TRBJ1-4, the V gene TRBV12-3 or TRBV12-4, with D possibly being TRBD1 (5 bases). V gave up 6 bases and J gave up 7 bases, with 18 bases separating them. The CDR3 extends over 15 amino acids. The CDR3 DNA reads as TGTGCCAGCAGCCGATCAGGGACGTGGGGTGAAAAACTGTTTTTT. As protein: CASSRSGTWGEKLFF.

This clone was recorded at least ten times. The chain uses TRBV20-1 and TRBJ2-2; 11 bases align to TRBD2. This CDR3 is built from 14 residues. CDR1 is DFQATT and CDR2 is SNEGSKA in the germline V gene (reference sequence). J gave up 7 bases and V 6 bases, and 7 bases lay outside the gene matches. The CDR3 DNA reads as TGCAGTGCAAATAGCGGGGGGGAGAGCGGGGAGCTGTTTTTT. The encoded protein is CSANSGGESGELFF.

This clone showed up many times. The chain couples TRBV4-1 to TRBJ1-3, with 8 bases fitting TRBD1. Trimming at V came to 1 base and at J to 2 bases, leaving 4 bases not matched to a gene. The CDR3 consists of 16 residues. Looked up from germline, CDR1 is MGHRA and CDR2 is YSYEKL. CDR3 residues: CASSQAGTGTGNTIYF. The CDR3 DNA reads TGCGCCAGCAGCCAAGCCGGGACAGGCACTGGAAACACCATATATTTT.

This chain joins TRBV24-1 and TRBJ2-7, with 9 bases matching TRBD1. V was pared by 4 bases and J by 0 bases, with 3 bases of the junction left unmatched. Germline V gene data show CDR1 as KGHDR and CDR2 as SFDVKD. The CDR3 sequence is 15 residues long. The DNA of the CDR3 is TGTGCCACCAGTGACCCGGACAGGGGCTCCTACGAGCAGTACTTC. It yields the protein CATSDPDRGSYEQYF.

This clone came up many times. The rearrangement links TRBV15 to TRBJ1-4; 7 nucleotides line up with TRBD1. CDR1 LNHNV and CDR2 YYDKDF come from the germline V gene (reference sequence). CDR3 length: 15 amino acids. Germline trimming cut 4 bases from V and 7 bases from J; bases unmatched to any gene: 9. As DNA, the CDR3 is TGTGCCACCAGCATGAACAGGGGAATGGTTGAAAAACTGTTTTTT. Protein sequence: CATSMNRGMVEKLFF.